This T cell receptor beta chain was recovered during a study of blood T cells in healthy people across ages. Isolation yielded PBMCs, at least 6 million per sample, in every case. Per sample, at least 6 micrograms of total RNA were extracted. For the second PCR, which ran for about 6 to 11 cycles, a sample-barcoded 5' primer and a J-beta primer mix were used. TCRdb itself ran the 5' RACE reads through MiXCR, one entry per CDR3 protein. The sample has 700,000 to 900,000 distinct CDR3 sequences, roughly 24% seen once. V was cut by 6 bases and J by 0 bases, with 14 bases left in between. This CDR3 comprises 15 residues. In its sample, this clonotype was seen a few times. The sample was also reused in another study, on T cells of mothers and their children.

Sequenced input: blood. The rearrangement joins TRBV12-3 or TRBV12-4 to TRBJ1-1; D gene ambiguous. The clonotype comes from a boy aged 5 to 17 in good health. The CDR3 is CASRPTRRVNTEAFF. The CDR3 region has the DNA TGTGCCAGCAGGCCTACGCGAAGGGTGAACACTGAAGCTTTCTTT.